This entry describes one T cell receptor beta chain. Its specificity is unknown. The germline CDR1 and CDR2 sequences are LGHNT and FRNRAP. The CDR3 sequence is 16 residues long. The V and J ends lost 7 bases and 0 bases, in that order; junction bases with no gene match: 10. The source of the sample is a study of T-cell reconstitution after alpha-beta-depleted transplantation in children. Findings and caveats of the study: High day-60 TCRbeta diversity in some patients came from surviving recipient T cells and thymic progenitors. As was reported, about two months after transplant, alpha-beta T cells came from several hundred expanded graft clones. When one year had passed after transplant, most T-cell counts and diversity came from newly produced T cells.

As it was prepared, the TCRbeta library received unique molecular identifiers. TCRdb independently ran MiXCR on the PCR reads; one entry per CDR3 protein. The data show hundreds of thousands of distinct CDR3 sequences, about a sixth seen once. The sample in question was PBMCs, mostly from graft donor cells, obtained 360 days after TCRalphabeta/CD19-depleted stem cell transplant. The sequence derives from a boy in the first two years of life who had a stem cell transplant for Wiskott-Aldrich syndrome, so the T cells may come from the graft donor. The V gene is TRBV12-5, the J gene TRBJ2-3; 7 bases line up with TRBD2. The CDR3 loop reads CASAYHGGGSTDTQYF. CDR3 sequence (DNA): TGTGCTAGTGCCTACCATGGGGGGGGGAGCACAGATACGCAGTATTTT.